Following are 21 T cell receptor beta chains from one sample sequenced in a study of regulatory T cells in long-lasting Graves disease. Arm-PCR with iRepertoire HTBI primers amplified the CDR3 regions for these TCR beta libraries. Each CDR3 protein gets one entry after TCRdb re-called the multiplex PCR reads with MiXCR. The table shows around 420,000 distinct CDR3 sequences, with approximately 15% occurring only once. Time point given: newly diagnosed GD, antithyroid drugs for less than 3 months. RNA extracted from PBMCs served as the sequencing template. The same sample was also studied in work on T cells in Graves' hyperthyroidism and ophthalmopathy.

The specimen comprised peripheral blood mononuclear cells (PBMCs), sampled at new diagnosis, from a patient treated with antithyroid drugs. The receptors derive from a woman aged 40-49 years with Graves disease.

CDR3: CATSRERSSGNTIYF. The DNA of the CDR3 is TGTGCCACCAGCAGAGAACGGAGCTCTGGAAACACCATATATTTT. The chain uses TRBV15 and TRBJ1-3, with D unclear. CDR3 length: 15 amino acids. V was shortened by 0 bases and J by 0 bases, with 6 bases between the two germline ends. Germline CDR1 and CDR2: LNHNV and YYDKDF (reference sequence).

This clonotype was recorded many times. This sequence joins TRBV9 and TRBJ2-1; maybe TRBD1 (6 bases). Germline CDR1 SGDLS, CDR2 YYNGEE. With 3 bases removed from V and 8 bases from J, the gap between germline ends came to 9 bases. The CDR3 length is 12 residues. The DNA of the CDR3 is TGTGCCAGCAGCGCCTCAGGGGATGAGCAGTTCTTC. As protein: CASSASGDEQFF.

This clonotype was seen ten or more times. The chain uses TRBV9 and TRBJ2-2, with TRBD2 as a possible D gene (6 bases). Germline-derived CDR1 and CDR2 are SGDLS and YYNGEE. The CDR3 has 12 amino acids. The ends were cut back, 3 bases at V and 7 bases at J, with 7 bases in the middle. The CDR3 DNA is TGTGCCAGCAGCGGGGGGGACGGGGAGCTGTTTTTT. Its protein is CASSGGDGELFF.

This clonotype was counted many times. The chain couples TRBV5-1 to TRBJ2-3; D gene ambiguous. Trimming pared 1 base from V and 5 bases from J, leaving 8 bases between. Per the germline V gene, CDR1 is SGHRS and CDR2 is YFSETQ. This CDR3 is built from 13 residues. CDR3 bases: TGCGCCAGCAGCTTGTGGGGTAGAGATACGCAGTATTTT. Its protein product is CASSLWGRDTQYF. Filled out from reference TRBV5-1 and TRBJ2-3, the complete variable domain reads KAGVTQTPRYLIKTRGQQVTLSCSPISGHRSVSWYQQTPGQGLQFLFEYFSETQRNKGNFPGRFSGRQFSNSRSEMNVSTLELGDSALYLCASSLWGRDTQYFGPGTRLTVL.

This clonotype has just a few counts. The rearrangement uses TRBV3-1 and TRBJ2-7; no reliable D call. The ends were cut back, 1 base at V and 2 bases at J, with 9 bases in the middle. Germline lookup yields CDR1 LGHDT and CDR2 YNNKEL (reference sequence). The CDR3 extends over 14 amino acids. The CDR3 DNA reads TGTGCCAGCAGCCAAGTTCTGGGCCCCTACGAGCAGTACTTC. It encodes CASSQVLGPYEQYF.

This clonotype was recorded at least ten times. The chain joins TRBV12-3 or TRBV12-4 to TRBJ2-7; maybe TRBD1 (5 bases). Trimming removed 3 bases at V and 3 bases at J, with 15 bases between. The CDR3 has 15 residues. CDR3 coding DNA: TGTGCCAGCAGTTTTATAAGGGGTGAAAGCTACGAGCAGTACTTC. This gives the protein CASSFIRGESYEQYF.

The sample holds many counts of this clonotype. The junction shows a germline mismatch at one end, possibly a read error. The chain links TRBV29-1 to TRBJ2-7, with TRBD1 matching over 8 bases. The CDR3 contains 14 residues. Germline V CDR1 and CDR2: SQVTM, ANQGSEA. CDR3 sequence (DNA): TGCAGCCTTGAGGCCGGACAGGGTTTCAACGAGCAGTACTTC. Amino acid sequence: CSLEAGQGFNEQYF.

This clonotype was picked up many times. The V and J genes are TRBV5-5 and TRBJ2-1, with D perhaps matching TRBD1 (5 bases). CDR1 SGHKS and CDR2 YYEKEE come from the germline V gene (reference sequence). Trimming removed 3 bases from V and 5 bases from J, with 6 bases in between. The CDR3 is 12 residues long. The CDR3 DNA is TGTGCCAGCAGCTGGGGCAACAATGAGCAGTTCTTC. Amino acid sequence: CASSWGNNEQFF.

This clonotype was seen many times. Written as DNA, the CDR3 is TGTGCCAGCAGGGTCCAGGGGGCTATGAACACTGAAGCTTTCTTT. This gives the protein CASRVQGAMNTEAFF. The chain uses TRBV12-3 or TRBV12-4 and TRBJ1-1; 8 bases agree with TRBD1. CDR3 length: 15 residues. Trimming took 6 bases from V and 0 from J; bases not matched to a gene: 6.

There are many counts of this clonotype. The CDR3 spells CASSIHRGSETQYF. The CDR3 region has the DNA TGTGCCAGCAGCATCCACAGGGGAAGCGAGACCCAGTACTTC. V gene TRBV11-3 combines with J gene TRBJ2-5, with 7 positions matching TRBD1. V shed 5 bases, J shed 5 bases, and the junction held 8 bases outside the gene matches. This CDR3 has 14 residues. Germline V lookup: CDR1 SGHNT, CDR2 YENEEA.

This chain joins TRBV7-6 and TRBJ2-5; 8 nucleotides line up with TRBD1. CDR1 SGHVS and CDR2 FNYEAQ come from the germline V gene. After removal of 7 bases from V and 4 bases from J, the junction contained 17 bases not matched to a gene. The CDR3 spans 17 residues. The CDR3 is CASTPYPTGDVSETQYF. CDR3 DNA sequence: TGTGCCAGCACGCCTTACCCGACAGGGGATGTGTCAGAGACCCAGTACTTC.

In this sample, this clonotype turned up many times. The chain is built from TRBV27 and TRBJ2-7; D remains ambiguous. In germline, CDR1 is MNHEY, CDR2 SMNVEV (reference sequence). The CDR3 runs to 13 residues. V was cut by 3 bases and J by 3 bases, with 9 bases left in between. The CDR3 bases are TGTGCCAGCAGTTTTGGCCGGTACTACGAGCAGTACTTC. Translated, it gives CASSFGRYYEQYF.

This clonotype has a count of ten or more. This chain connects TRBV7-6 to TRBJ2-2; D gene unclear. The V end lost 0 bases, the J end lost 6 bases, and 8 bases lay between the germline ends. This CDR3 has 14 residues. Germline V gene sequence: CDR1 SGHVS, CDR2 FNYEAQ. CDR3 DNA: TGTGCCAGCAGCTTAGCGACGGAAGCCGGGGAGCTGTTTTTT. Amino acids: CASSLATEAGELFF.

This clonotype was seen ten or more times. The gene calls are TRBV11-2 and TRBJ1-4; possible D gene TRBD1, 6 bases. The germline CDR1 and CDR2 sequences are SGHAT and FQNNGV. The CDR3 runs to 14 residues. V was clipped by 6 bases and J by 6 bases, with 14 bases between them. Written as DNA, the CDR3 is TGTGCCAGCAGACAGCAGGGGTTGTATGAAAAACTGTTTTTT. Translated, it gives CASRQQGLYEKLFF.

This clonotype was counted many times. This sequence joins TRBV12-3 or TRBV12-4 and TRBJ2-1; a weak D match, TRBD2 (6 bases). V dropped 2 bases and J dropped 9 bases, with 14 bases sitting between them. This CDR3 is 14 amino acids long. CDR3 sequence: CASSLSPGGGEQFF. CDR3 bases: TGTGCCAGCAGTTTATCCCCTGGGGGAGGTGAGCAGTTCTTC.

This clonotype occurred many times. The CDR3 sequence is CASTRLGVDGYNEQFF. The CDR3 nucleotides read TGTGCCAGCACCCGATTAGGGGTGGACGGCTACAATGAGCAGTTCTTC. The chain recombines TRBV5-6 with TRBJ2-1; D might be TRBD1 (5 bases). This CDR3 has 16 residues. Trimming removed 6 bases from V and 3 bases from J, with 19 bases in between. Germline CDR1 SGHDT, CDR2 YYEEEE.

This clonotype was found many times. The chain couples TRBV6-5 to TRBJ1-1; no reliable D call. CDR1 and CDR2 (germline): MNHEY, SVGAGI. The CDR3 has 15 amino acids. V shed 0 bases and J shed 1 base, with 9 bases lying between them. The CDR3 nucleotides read TGTGCCAGCAGTTACTCTACGACACCGAACACTGAAGCTTTCTTT. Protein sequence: CASSYSTTPNTEAFF.

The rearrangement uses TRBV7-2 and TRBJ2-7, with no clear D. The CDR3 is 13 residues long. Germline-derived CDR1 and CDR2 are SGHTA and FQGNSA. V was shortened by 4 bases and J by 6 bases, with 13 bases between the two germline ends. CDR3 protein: CASSSIREGEQYF. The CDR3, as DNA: TGTGCCAGCAGCTCAATAAGGGAAGGCGAGCAGTACTTC.

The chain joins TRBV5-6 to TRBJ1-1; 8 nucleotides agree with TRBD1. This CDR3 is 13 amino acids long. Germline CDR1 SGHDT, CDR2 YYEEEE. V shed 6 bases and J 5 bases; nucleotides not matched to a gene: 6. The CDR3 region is CASTQGAGTEAFF. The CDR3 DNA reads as TGTGCCAGCACCCAGGGGGCCGGGACTGAAGCTTTCTTT.

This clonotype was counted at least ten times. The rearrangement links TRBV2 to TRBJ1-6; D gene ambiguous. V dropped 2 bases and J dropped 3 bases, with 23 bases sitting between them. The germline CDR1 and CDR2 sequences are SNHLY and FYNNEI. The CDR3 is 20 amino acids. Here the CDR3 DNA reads TGTGCCAGCAGTGAACCCGAGTTTATACAGAGGACGCACTATAATTCACCCCTCCACTTT. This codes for CASSEPEFIQRTHYNSPLHF.

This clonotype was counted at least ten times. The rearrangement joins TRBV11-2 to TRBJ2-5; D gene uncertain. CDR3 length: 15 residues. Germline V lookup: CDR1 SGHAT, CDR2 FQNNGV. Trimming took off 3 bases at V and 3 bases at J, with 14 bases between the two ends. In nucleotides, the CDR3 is TGTGCCAGCAGCTTCCACCTAACGGCGGAAGAGACCCAGTACTTC. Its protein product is CASSFHLTAEETQYF.